This TCR beta chain derives from a study of regulatory T cells in long-lasting Graves disease. The germline V gene has CDR1 ENHRY and CDR2 SYGVKD. This CDR3 contains 13 residues. Trimming at V came to 8 bases and at J to 9 bases, leaving 5 bases not matched to a gene. Construction of the TCR beta libraries employed iRepertoire HTBI primers in conjunction with Arm-PCR of CDR3 regions. TCRdb re-derived calls from the multiplex PCR reads in MiXCR, one entry per CDR3 protein. Of about 620,000 distinct CDR3 sequences listed, roughly 16% are singletons. This clonotype was recorded at least ten times. Time point in this sample: newly diagnosed GD, antithyroid drugs for less than 3 months. Generation of the TCR library employed RNA extracted from PBMCs. These data are also associated with another study on T cells in Graves' hyperthyroidism and ophthalmopathy.

The receptor's source is a woman in her twenties or thirties with Graves disease. The rearrangement uses TRBV10-3 and TRBJ1-6; TRBD1 aligns across 9 bases. The source material was peripheral blood mononuclear cells (PBMCs), sampled at new diagnosis, from a patient treated with antithyroid drugs. CDR3 in DNA: TGTGCCATCGCCTCGGACAGGGGTTCACCCCTCCACTTT. Residues: CAIASDRGSPLHF.